The rows below give T cell receptor beta chains drawn from one sample of a study of control samples from healthy donors and cancer patients. The assay was immunoSEQ multiplex PCR, and TCRdb's table has in-frame clones only and misses some. The data show roughly 130,000 clones, over 85% seen once. The sample consisted of blood. These receptors all stem from a man younger than 40 in good health. Each CDR3 is given with its conserved first and last residue. The order of the fields is V gene, J gene, clone size, D gene, CDR3 DNA, CDR3 protein. A D gene is named only where the DNA matches it firmly. Size is omitted from some rows. Given values are once, few, many or a class for expanded clones.

TRBV7-9	TRBJ2-5	-	-	TGTGCCAGCAGCTTAGCTGTGGCCGGGGGAGAGACCCAGTACTTC	CASSLAVAGGETQYF
TRBV12-5	TRBJ2-7	-	-	TGTGCTAGTGGTTACACAGTCTACGAGCAGTACTTC	CASGYTVYEQYF
TRBV10-3	TRBJ1-1	-	-	TGTGCCATCAGTGACCAGGATCCTGAAGCTTTCTTT	CAISDQDPEAFF
TRBV28	TRBJ2-5	-	TRBD2	TGTGCCAGCAGGTCCCAGCCCCTAGCGGGGATAGAGACCCAGTACTTC	CASRSQPLAGIETQYF
TRBV4-1	TRBJ2-7	-	-	TGCGCCAGCAGCCCTAACAGATTTAGAGGGGACTACGAGCAGTACTTC	CASSPNRFRGDYEQYF
TRBV19	TRBJ1-1	-	-	TGTGCCAGTAGGACGGATGATTTTTGGGGTGAAGGTGAAGCTTTCTTT	CASRTDDFWGEGEAFF
TRBV28	TRBJ1-2	-	-	TGTGCCAGCAGTACCGGGGACTATGGCTACACCTTC	CASSTGDYGYTF
TRBV14	TRBJ2-2	-	TRBD1	TGTGCCAGCAGTCGGACAGGGCCCGGGGAGCTGTTTTTT	CASSRTGPGELFF
TRBV9	TRBJ2-7	-	-	TGTGCCAGCAGCGTAGAAGGAGGTTCCTACGAGCAGTACTTC	CASSVEGGSYEQYF
TRBV6-2/TRBV6-3	TRBJ2-3	-	-	TGTGCCAGCAGCCACCAGAGCTGGGGCGGAGATACGCAGTATTTT	CASSHQSWGGDTQYF
TRBV5-4	TRBJ2-7	-	-	TGTGCCAGCAGTACCCCCCCTGGGCTGGAGCAGTACTTC	CASSTPPGLEQYF
TRBV2	TRBJ1-5	few	TRBD1	TGTGCCAGCAGTGAAGGCGGGACAGGGGGCCAGCCCCAGCATTTT	CASSEGGTGGQPQHF
TRBV2	TRBJ1-5	-	-	TGTGCCAGCGAGGGGATTAGCAATCAGCCCCAGCATTTT	CASEGISNQPQHF
TRBV29-1	TRBJ1-4	-	-	TGCAGCGTTGAAAAGGGAAGCGAGCGTGAAAAACTGTTTTTT	CSVEKGSEREKLFF
TRBV18	TRBJ1-3	-	-	TGTGCCAGCTCACCCACCGGATCTGGAAACACCATATATTTT	CASSPTGSGNTIYF
TRBV7-3	TRBJ2-7	-	-	TGTGCCAGCAGCTTCATGCCCGGGGCCACCTACGAGCAGTACTTC	CASSFMPGATYEQYF
TRBV11-2	TRBJ2-7	-	TRBD2	TGTGCCAGCAGCTTAGGATCTGCGGGGGACGAGCAGTACTTC	CASSLGSAGDEQYF
TRBV4-3	TRBJ2-7	-	-	TGCGCCAGCAGCCAAGATGAGGGATGGGTCGAGCAGTACTTC	CASSQDEGWVEQYF
TRBV21-1	TRBJ2-1	-	-	TGTGCCAGCAGCAAAAGTCCCTACCAACCACCTCAGCAGTTCTTC	CASSKSPYQPPQQFF
TRBV6-1	TRBJ2-5	-	TRBD2	TGTGCCAGCAGTGAACTAGCGGGTTCCCAAGAGACCCAGTACTTC	CASSELAGSQETQYF
TRBV10-2	TRBJ1-2	-	TRBD1	TGCGCCAGCAGTGAGTTCAGGGGGCGCCTTGGCTACACCTTC	CASSEFRGRLGYTF
TRBV18	TRBJ1-3	-	-	TGTGCCAGCTCACCACTGTTTGACACCCAAGCAGCTGGAAACACCATATATTTT	CASSPLFDTQAAGNTIYF
TRBV4-3	TRBJ2-7	-	TRBD1	TGCGCCAGCAGCCAAGACTCGGGACAGGGTCGAGAGCAGTACTTC	CASSQDSGQGREQYF
TRBV9	TRBJ2-2	-	-	TGTGCCAGCAGCGTATACCAGGGGAACACCGGGGAGCTGTTTTTT	CASSVYQGNTGELFF
TRBV10-1	TRBJ2-1	-	TRBD1	TGCGCCAGCAGTGAGGGGACAGGTTATGATGAGCAGTTCTTC	CASSEGTGYDEQFF
TRBV5-4	TRBJ2-3	-	TRBD2	TGTGCCAGCAGCACTCGGGGGGGGGTCACAGATACGCAGTATTTT	CASSTRGGVTDTQYF
TRBV13	TRBJ1-1	-	-	TGTGCCAGCAGTCCCAGGGTGCCCACTGAAGCTTTCTTT	CASSPRVPTEAFF
TRBV25-1	TRBJ1-1	-	TRBD1	TGTGCCAGCAGTGAGACAGGGGATCCCGCCTTAGAAGCTTTCTTT	CASSETGDPALEAFF
TRBV7-2	TRBJ1-5	-	-	TGTGCCAGCAGCCCCGGGACGGTTAGCAATCAGCCCCAGCATTTT	CASSPGTVSNQPQHF
TRBV30	TRBJ2-6	once	-	TGTGCCTGGAGTGTAGACAGGACCTTGATCTCTGGGGCCAACGTCCTGACTTTC	CAWSVDRTLISGANVLTF
TRBV30	TRBJ1-1	-	-	TGTGCCTGGAGTGTTGGTGCGGACCAAGCTTTCTTT	CAWSVGADQAFF
TRBV24-1	TRBJ2-3	-	-	TGTGCCACCAGTGATGGGACCTCTTTAGGAACGCAGTATTTT	CATSDGTSLGTQYF
TRBV5-4	TRBJ2-7	once	TRBD1	TGTGCCAGCAGCTCGAGGCAGGGGGCCTACGAGCAGTACTTC	CASSSRQGAYEQYF
TRBV4-3	TRBJ2-1	-	TRBD2	TGCGCCAGCAGCCCCGGACTAGCGGGGGGCAATGAGCAGTTCTTC	CASSPGLAGGNEQFF
TRBV9	TRBJ2-1	-	-	TGTGCCAGCAGCGAGGGCGGGGAAACCTACAATGAGCAGTTCTTC	CASSEGGETYNEQFF
TRBV4-1	TRBJ2-3	-	TRBD2	TGCGCCAGCAGAACACTAGCGGGGGAGAGGTACACAGATACGCAGTATTTT	CASRTLAGERYTDTQYF
TRBV6-2/TRBV6-3	TRBJ1-5	-	-	TGTGCCAGCACCCCATTAGGGAGTCAGCCCCAGCATTTT	CASTPLGSQPQHF
TRBV5-1	TRBJ2-7	-	-	TGCGCCAGCAGCGCCCACAGGGATACCTACGAGCAGTACTTC	CASSAHRDTYEQYF
TRBV10-1	TRBJ2-3	few	-	TGCGCCAGCAGTGCGTTCAATACAGATACGCAGTATTTT	CASSAFNTDTQYF
TRBV28	TRBJ2-7	-	-	TGTGCCAGCAGTTTACTAGGAAACTACGAGCAGTACTTC	CASSLLGNYEQYF
TRBV4-1	TRBJ2-5	-	TRBD2	TGCGCCAGCAGCCAAGAGGGTAGTAGCGGGGCGAAAGAGACCCAGTACTTC	CASSQEGSSGAKETQYF
TRBV14	TRBJ1-1	-	-	TGTGCCAGCAGCCGAGCCGGGATGAACACTGAAGCTTTCTTT	CASSRAGMNTEAFF
TRBV27	TRBJ2-6	-	-	TGTGCCAGCAGTCATGTCTCTGGGGCCAACGTCCTGACTTTC	CASSHVSGANVLTF
TRBV7-2	TRBJ1-6	-	-	TGTGCCAGCAGCTTCTTGGGGGGAAATTCACCCCTCCACTTT	CASSFLGGNSPLHF
TRBV2	TRBJ2-6	-	-	TGTGCCAGCAGTGCGGACGGCAGCTCTGGGGCCAACGTCCTGACTTTC	CASSADGSSGANVLTF
TRBV5-1	TRBJ1-5	-	TRBD1	TGCGCCAGCAGCCCGGGACAGGGCAATCAGCCCCAGCATTTT	CASSPGQGNQPQHF
TRBV7-2	TRBJ2-3	-	-	TGTGCCAGCAGGACCGCTATTACTAGCACAGATACGCAGTATTTT	CASRTAITSTDTQYF
TRBV3-1/TRBV3-2	TRBJ1-1	-	-	TGTGCCAGCAGCCAAGATCAAAGGGTGGGTGAAGCTTTCTTT	CASSQDQRVGEAFF
TRBV24-1	TRBJ2-3	-	-	TGTGCCACCAGTACCGGGAGAGGTTTAGACAGAGATACGCAGTATTTT	CATSTGRGLDRDTQYF
TRBV6-2/TRBV6-3	TRBJ1-2	-	-	TGTGCCAGCAGTTCCGACAAGGCGGGCGGCTACACCTTC	CASSSDKAGGYTF
TRBV7-9	TRBJ2-3	-	TRBD1	TGTGCCAGCAGCACCCAACAGGGGACAGATACGCAGTATTTT	CASSTQQGTDTQYF
TRBV19	TRBJ2-2	-	-	TGTGCCAGTGGGCAGCCGGAGCTGTTTTTT	CASGQPELFF